A single sample is the source of the 31 T cell receptor beta chains below, sequenced in a study of T cell changes during pregnancy in multiple sclerosis. This table comes from immunoSEQ multiplex PCR, and its TCRdb copy is limited to in-frame clones, with some not included. The sample carries 35,000 to 45,000 clones, 85% to 95% recorded once. The material sequenced was CD4+ T cells from peripheral blood mononuclear cells, taken in the first trimester of pregnancy. These receptors were taken from a female donor with multiple sclerosis, enrolled in a pregnancy study.

This chain uses TRBV28 with TRBJ2-5; tentative D call: TRBD2 (5 bases). In germline, CDR1 is MDHEN, CDR2 SYDVKM. V was cut by 4 bases and J by 7 bases, with 7 bases left in between. The CDR3 runs 11 residues. The CDR3 loop reads CASSSEGTQYF. Written as DNA, the CDR3 is TGTGCCAGCAGTTCCGAGGGGACCCAGTACTTC.

This clone came up once. The chain uses TRBV10-1 and TRBJ1-1, with a weak D call TRBD1 (5 bases). Trimming left V 2 bases short and J 4 bases short, with 5 bases between. Germline loops: CDR1 WNHNN, CDR2 SYGVQD (reference sequence). The CDR3 spans 12 residues. Written as DNA, the CDR3 is TGCGCCAGCAGTGAGCAGGGCACTGAAGCTTTCTTT. As protein: CASSEQGTEAFF.

The rearrangement uses TRBV28 and TRBJ1-1; TRBD1 matches at 11 bases. CDR1 is MDHEN, CDR2 SYDVKM, per germline. CDR3 length equals 17 residues. The ends lost 0 bases at V and 6 bases at J; junction bases unmatched: 9. The CDR3 nucleotides read TGTGCCAGCAGTTTATGGGGACAGGGGGTGGGTAGCGCTGAAGCTTTCTTT. This translates into CASSLWGQGVGSAEAFF. Using reference TRBV28 and TRBJ1-1 for the parts outside the CDR3, the full variable domain is DVKVTQSSRYLVKRTGEKVFLECVQDMDHENMFWYRQDPGLGLRLIYFSYDVKMKEKGDIPEGYSVSREKKERFSLILESASTNQTSMYLCASSLWGQGVGSAEAFFGQGTRLTVV.

The rearrangement joins TRBV9 to TRBJ2-1; perhaps TRBD2 as D (6 bases). Germline V gene lookup returns CDR1 SGDLS and CDR2 YYNGEE. The CDR3 totals 15 residues. V was cut by 3 bases and J by 7 bases, with 17 bases left in between. CDR3 residues: CASSEGSLGRNEQFF. CDR3 nucleotide sequence: TGTGCCAGCAGCGAGGGGTCGTTGGGGAGGAATGAGCAGTTCTTC. Looking up the rest from reference TRBV9 and TRBJ2-1 gives the full variable domain: DSGVTQTPKHLITATGQRVTLRCSPRSGDLSVYWYQQSLDQGLQFLIQYYNGEERAKGNILERFSAQQFPDLHSELNLSSLELGDSALYFCASSEGSLGRNEQFFGPGTRLTVL.

The rearrangement links TRBV18 to TRBJ1-1; 11 positions match TRBD1. After removal of 1 base from V and 1 base from J, the junction contained 11 bases not matched to a gene. CDR1 is KGHSH and CDR2 is LQKENI in the germline V gene. This CDR3 has 19 amino acids. DNA for the CDR3: TGTGCCAGCTCACCACGGACAGGGGGCGAGACGGAGAAGAACACTGAAGCTTTCTTT. Its protein is CASSPRTGGETEKNTEAFF.

A few counts support this clone. The J gene is TRBJ1-5, the V gene TRBV19; D may be TRBD1 (5 bases). Trimming stripped 0 bases from V and 3 bases from J, with 15 bases between. CDR3 length equals 17 residues. CDR1 and CDR2 from the germline V gene are LNHDA and SQIVND (reference sequence). Here the CDR3 DNA reads TGTGCCAGTAGTATAGATCGGACAACGTCACTCAATCAGCCCCAGCATTTT. Amino acids: CASSIDRTTSLNQPQHF.

This clone was observed once. The chain is built from TRBV19 and TRBJ2-1; a possible D gene is TRBD1 (6 bases). CDR3 size: 16 residues. Trimming left V 3 bases short and J 4 bases short, with 16 bases between. CDR1 is LNHDA and CDR2 is SQIVND in the germline V gene (reference sequence). This CDR3 reads CASSILNTGPYNEQFF. CDR3 nucleotides: TGTGCCAGTAGTATTCTTAATACAGGGCCATACAATGAGCAGTTCTTC.

The CDR3 loop is CASSAGALGTEAFF. CDR3 bases: TGTGCCAGCAGCGCAGGGGCCCTGGGCACTGAAGCTTTCTTT. This sequence joins TRBV11-2 and TRBJ1-1, with a tentative D call TRBD1 (6 bases). Germline V lookup: CDR1 SGHAT, CDR2 FQNNGV. The CDR3 spans 14 residues. V lost 5 bases and J lost 4, with 14 bases in between.

This clone was counted only a few times. This chain connects TRBV7-9 to TRBJ1-2; tentatively, D is TRBD1 (5 bases). The CDR3 sequence is 11 residues long. V was trimmed by 7 bases and J by 6 bases, leaving 9 bases between them. Germline CDR1 and CDR2: SEHNR and FQNEAQ (reference sequence). CDR3 amino acids: CASTGGDGYTF. The CDR3 DNA sequence: TGTGCCAGCACTGGGGGGGATGGCTACACCTTC.

The gene calls are TRBV11-2 and TRBJ1-1; no reliable D call. Germline V gene lookup returns CDR1 SGHAT and CDR2 FQNNGV. The V and J ends lost 5 bases and 2 bases respectively, with 12 bases between them. The CDR3 length is 14 residues. The CDR3 is CASSLASRNTEAFF. The CDR3 nucleotides are TGTGCCAGCAGCCTAGCTAGCCGTAACACTGAAGCTTTCTTT. Full variable domain (outside the CDR3, taken from reference TRBV11-2 and TRBJ1-1): EAGVAQSPRYKIIEKRQSVAFWCNPISGHATLYWYQQILGQGPKLLIQFQNNGVVDDSQLPKDRFSAERLKGVDSTLKIQPAKLEDSAVYLCASSLASRNTEAFFGQGTRLTVV.

V and J are TRBV7-3 and TRBJ2-1; 7 nucleotides match TRBD1. Germline trimming cut 2 bases from V and 6 bases from J; bases unmatched to any gene: 7. The CDR3 totals 15 residues. The germline V gene encodes CDR1 SGHTA and CDR2 FQGTGA. The chain's CDR3 is CASSLVQGVGNEQFF. DNA for the CDR3: TGTGCCAGCAGCTTAGTTCAGGGGGTCGGCAATGAGCAGTTCTTC.

The sample holds one count of this clone. DNA for the CDR3: TGTGCCAGCAGTTACGTAGGGGCCAGCTATGGCTACACCTTC. It translates to CASSYVGASYGYTF. This sequence joins TRBV6-6 and TRBJ1-2, with D possibly matching TRBD1 (5 bases). This CDR3 contains 14 residues. Trimming took off 2 bases at V and 4 bases at J, with 11 bases between the two ends. Germline-derived CDR1 and CDR2 are MNHNY and SVGAGI (reference sequence).

In this sample, this clone turned up once. J is TRBJ2-3 and V is TRBV4-2, with 10 bases fitting TRBD2. Germline CDR1 LGHNA, CDR2 YNFKEQ. The CDR3 runs 18 residues. The V and J ends lost 2 bases and 5 bases, in that order; junction bases with no gene match: 13. The CDR3, as DNA: TGTGCCAGCAGCCAACGGGGGCGGAAGCGGGGGGGCGTAGATACGCAGTATTTT. Protein: CASSQRGRKRGGVDTQYF.

The genes are TRBV29-1 and TRBJ2-1; a weak D match, TRBD1 (7 bases). Germline CDR1 is SQVTM and CDR2 is ANQGSEA. V lost 4 bases and J 4 bases, leaving 20 bases between the germline ends. This CDR3 contains 16 residues. The CDR3 nucleotides read TGCAGCGTTGTAGTCGGGAAGACAGGGACTTACAATGAGCAGTTCTTC. Amino acids: CSVVVGKTGTYNEQFF.

This clone showed up just once. The chain carries TRBV5-6 and TRBJ1-2, with TRBD1 matching 11 bases. Germline V gives CDR1 SGHDT, CDR2 YYEEEE. The CDR3 has 18 amino acids. V shed 0 bases and J 0 bases; nucleotides not matched to a gene: 7. The CDR3 reads CASSLEWDRGIANYGYTF. The CDR3 DNA follows: TGTGCCAGCAGCTTGGAATGGGACAGGGGGATCGCTAACTATGGCTACACCTTC.

Here the CDR3 reads CASSPLGQVSYEQYF. Here the CDR3 DNA reads TGTGCCAGCAGCCCCCTGGGACAGGTCTCCTACGAGCAGTACTTC. This chain connects TRBV11-2 to TRBJ2-7; 8 bases match TRBD1. Germline V gene lookup returns CDR1 SGHAT and CDR2 FQNNGV. This CDR3 is built from 15 residues. J lost 0 bases, V lost 5 bases, and 6 bases had no gene match.

J is TRBJ2-1 and V is TRBV28; 7 nucleotides agree with TRBD2. Germline assignment: CDR1 MDHEN and CDR2 SYDVKM. The CDR3 runs to 16 residues. J lost 2 bases, V lost 4 bases, and 8 bases had no gene match. Written as DNA, the CDR3 is TGTGCCAGCAGTTCCCGAACTAGCGAAACCTACAATGAGCAGTTCTTC. Amino acid sequence: CASSSRTSETYNEQFF. The full variable domain, rest sourced from reference TRBV28 and TRBJ2-1, is DVKVTQSSRYLVKRTGEKVFLECVQDMDHENMFWYRQDPGLGLRLIYFSYDVKMKEKGDIPEGYSVSREKKERFSLILESASTNQTSMYLCASSSRTSETYNEQFFGPGTRLTVL.

The V gene is TRBV11-2, the J gene TRBJ2-7, with 7 positions matching TRBD2. Losses at the gene ends were 8 bases for V and 9 bases for J; bases not matched to a gene: 7. CDR3 size: 11 residues. CDR1 is SGHAT, CDR2 FQNNGV, per germline. The CDR3 DNA is TGTGCCAGCCAGGCGGGAGTAATGCAGTACTTC. The encoded protein is CASQAGVMQYF.

The J gene is TRBJ1-2, the V gene TRBV11-2; 7 nucleotides align to TRBD1. The length of the CDR3 is 13 residues. V trimming: 2 bases; J trimming: 7 bases; junction bases outside the gene matches: 4. Germline lookup yields CDR1 SGHAT and CDR2 FQNNGV. CDR3 amino acids: CASSLNRGGGYTF. CDR3 DNA: TGTGCCAGCAGCTTAAACAGGGGTGGTGGCTACACCTTC.

The chain is built from TRBV28 and TRBJ2-2; 12 bases agree with TRBD2. This CDR3 spans 19 amino acids. J was trimmed by 7 bases and V by 1 base; bases with no gene match: 13. CDR1 is MDHEN, CDR2 SYDVKM, per germline. CDR3 region: CASSLLSASGRAHVGELFF. The CDR3 nucleotides read TGTGCCAGCAGTTTATTGTCGGCTAGCGGGAGGGCTCACGTCGGGGAGCTGTTTTTT.

The chain joins TRBV19 to TRBJ1-5, with a weak D call TRBD1 (5 bases). Per the germline V gene, CDR1 is LNHDA and CDR2 is SQIVND (reference sequence). The CDR3 has 14 amino acids. V gave up 7 bases and J gave up 5 bases, with 15 bases separating them. The CDR3 here is CASNGGGGYQPQHF. DNA for the CDR3: TGTGCCAGTAACGGGGGTGGCGGATATCAGCCCCAGCATTTT.

J is TRBJ2-5 and V is TRBV14, with unresolved D. V shed 0 bases and J shed 5 bases, with 13 bases lying between them. CDR1 and CDR2 from the germline V gene are SGHDN and FVKESK. This CDR3 comprises 15 residues. The CDR3 reads CASSQDRGLWETQYF. The CDR3 DNA reads TGTGCCAGCAGCCAAGATAGAGGCCTGTGGGAGACCCAGTACTTC.

The rearrangement links TRBV11-2 to TRBJ2-3, with D uncertain. The CDR3 length is 12 residues. CDR1 SGHAT and CDR2 FQNNGV come from the germline V gene. Trimming cost V 5 bases and J 6 bases, with 9 bases left between them. This CDR3 is CASSPTSDTQYF. CDR3 sequence (DNA): TGTGCCAGCAGCCCTACTTCGGATACGCAGTATTTT. The full variable domain, with the rest looked up from reference TRBV11-2 and TRBJ2-3, is EAGVAQSPRYKIIEKRQSVAFWCNPISGHATLYWYQQILGQGPKLLIQFQNNGVVDDSQLPKDRFSAERLKGVDSTLKIQPAKLEDSAVYLCASSPTSDTQYFGPGTRLTVL.

The chain combines TRBV2 with TRBJ1-2, with 7 bases identical to TRBD1. Germline V gives CDR1 SNHLY, CDR2 FYNNEI. The CDR3 is made up of 14 amino acids. V lost 7 bases and J lost 3; bases outside the gene matches: 8. DNA of the CDR3: TGTGCCAGCACTAAAGGGGGCTTGGACTATGGCTACACCTTC. It specifies CASTKGGLDYGYTF.

This chain uses TRBV6-4 with TRBJ2-7; tentatively, D is TRBD1 (6 bases). Deletions cut 6 bases from V and 6 bases from J, with 12 bases between. The CDR3 spans 12 residues. Germline lookup yields CDR1 MRHNA and CDR2 SNTAGT. The CDR3, as DNA: TGTGCCAGCAGGGACAGTACTGGCGAGCAGTACTTC. It specifies CASRDSTGEQYF.

V is TRBV11-3 and J is TRBJ2-5; 9 nucleotides match TRBD1. Germline CDR1 and CDR2: SGHNT and YENEEA. J gave up 3 bases and V 5 bases, and 16 bases lay outside the gene matches. CDR3 length: 18 residues. The CDR3, as DNA: TGTGCCAGCAGCGCGGGACAGGGAGTGGCCCAGGGGGAAGAGACCCAGTACTTC. Its protein product is CASSAGQGVAQGEETQYF.

V is TRBV7-6 and J is TRBJ1-1; 7 bases are shared with TRBD1. This CDR3 contains 16 residues. Germline-derived CDR1 and CDR2 are SGHVS and FNYEAQ. J gave up 0 bases and V 5 bases, and 9 bases lay outside the gene matches. The CDR3 DNA is TGTGCCAGCAGCCTCACATCGACAGGGATGAACACTGAAGCTTTCTTT. Protein sequence: CASSLTSTGMNTEAFF.

The rearrangement uses TRBV7-2 and TRBJ1-5; 7 nucleotides line up with TRBD1. Germline V lookup: CDR1 SGHTA, CDR2 FQGNSA. The CDR3 runs to 15 residues. V was pared by 1 base and J by 4 bases, with 4 bases of the junction left unmatched. CDR3 coding DNA: TGTGCCAGCAGCTTAGGACAGGGATGGAATCAGCCCCAGCATTTT. Protein product: CASSLGQGWNQPQHF.

This sequence joins TRBV7-2 and TRBJ1-2; TRBD1 matches at 9 bases. The J segment lost 11 bases and the V segment lost 5 bases, leaving 15 bases of the junction unmatched. The CDR3 runs to 15 residues. The germline gives CDR1 SGHTA, CDR2 FQGNSA. The CDR3 nucleotides are TGTGCCAGCAGCCCTCGGTCGGGACAGGGAATTTTGTACACCTTC. Residues: CASSPRSGQGILYTF.

J is TRBJ2-7 and V is TRBV6-6, with 13 bases aligning to TRBD2. Germline assignment: CDR1 MNHNY and CDR2 SVGAGI (reference sequence). The CDR3 covers 15 residues. Trimming removed 5 bases from V and 2 bases from J; junction bases left unmatched: 3. The CDR3 DNA sequence: TGTGCCAGCAGTAGACTAGCGGGAGGCCCCTACGAGCAGTACTTC. It translates to CASSRLAGGPYEQYF.

The chain is built from TRBV6-5 and TRBJ1-1; 10 bases fit TRBD1. Germline assignment: CDR1 MNHEY and CDR2 SVGAGI. The CDR3 runs to 14 residues. Trimming took 4 bases from V and 6 from J; bases not matched to a gene: 5. The CDR3 nucleotides read TGTGCCAGCAGTTTGCGACAGGGGGCTGCTGAAGCTTTCTTT. The encoded protein is CASSLRQGAAEAFF.